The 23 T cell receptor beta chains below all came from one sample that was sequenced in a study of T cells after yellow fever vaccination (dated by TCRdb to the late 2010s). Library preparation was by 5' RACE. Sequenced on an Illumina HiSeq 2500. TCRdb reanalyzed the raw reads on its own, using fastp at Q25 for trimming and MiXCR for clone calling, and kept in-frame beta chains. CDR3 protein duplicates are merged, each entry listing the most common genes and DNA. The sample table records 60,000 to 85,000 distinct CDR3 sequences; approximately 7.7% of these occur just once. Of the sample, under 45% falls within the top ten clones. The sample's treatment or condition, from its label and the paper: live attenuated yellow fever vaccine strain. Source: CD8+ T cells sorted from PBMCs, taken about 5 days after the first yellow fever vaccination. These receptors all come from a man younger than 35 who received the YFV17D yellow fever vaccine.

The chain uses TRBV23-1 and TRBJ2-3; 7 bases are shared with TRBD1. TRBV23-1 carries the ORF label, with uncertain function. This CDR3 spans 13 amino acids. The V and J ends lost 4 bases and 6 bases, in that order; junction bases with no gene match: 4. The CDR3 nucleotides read TGCGCCAGCAGTCGCGAACAGGGGGATACGCAGTATTTT. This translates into CASSREQGDTQYF.

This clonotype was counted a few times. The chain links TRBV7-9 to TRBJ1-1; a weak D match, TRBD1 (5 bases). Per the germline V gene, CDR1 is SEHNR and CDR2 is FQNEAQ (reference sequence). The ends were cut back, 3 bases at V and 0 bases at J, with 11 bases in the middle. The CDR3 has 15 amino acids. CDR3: CASSLQRGMNTEAFF. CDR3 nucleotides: TGTGCCAGCAGCTTGCAGAGGGGTATGAACACTGAAGCTTTCTTT.

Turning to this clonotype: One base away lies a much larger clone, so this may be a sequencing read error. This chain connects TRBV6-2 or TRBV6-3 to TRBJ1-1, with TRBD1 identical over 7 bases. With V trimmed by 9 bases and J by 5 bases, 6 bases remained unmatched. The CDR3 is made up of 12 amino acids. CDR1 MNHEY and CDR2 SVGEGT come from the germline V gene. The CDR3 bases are TGTGCCAGTGAACAGGGGAATACTGAAGCTTTCTTT. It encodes CASEQGNTEAFF.

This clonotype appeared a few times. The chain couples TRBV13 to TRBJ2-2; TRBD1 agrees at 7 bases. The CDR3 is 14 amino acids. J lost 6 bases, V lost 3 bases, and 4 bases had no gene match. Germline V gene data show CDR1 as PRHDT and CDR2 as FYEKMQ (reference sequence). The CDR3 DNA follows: TGTGCCAGCAGCTTTTCAGGGGGTCCCGGGGAGCTGTTTTTT. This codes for CASSFSGGPGELFF.

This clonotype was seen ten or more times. CDR3: CASSPRTSGAQETQYF. CDR3 nucleotide sequence: TGTGCCAGCAGCCCCCGGACTAGCGGGGCACAAGAGACCCAGTACTTC. The chain recombines TRBV13 with TRBJ2-5; 12 bases agree with TRBD2. V dropped 5 bases and J dropped 2; count of bases not matched to a gene: 6. The CDR3 is made up of 16 amino acids. Germline values: CDR1 PRHDT, CDR2 FYEKMQ (reference sequence). The whole variable domain, filled in from reference TRBV13 and TRBJ2-5, reads AAGVIQSPRHLIKEKRETATLKCYPIPRHDTVYWYQQGPGQDPQFLISFYEKMQSDKGSIPDRFSAQQFSDYHSELNMSSLELGDSALYFCASSPRTSGAQETQYFGPGTRLLVL.

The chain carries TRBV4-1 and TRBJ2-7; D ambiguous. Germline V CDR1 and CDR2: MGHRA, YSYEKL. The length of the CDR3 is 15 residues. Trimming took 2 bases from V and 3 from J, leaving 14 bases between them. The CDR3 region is CASSQFRLPSYEQYF. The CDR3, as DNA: TGCGCCAGCAGCCAATTCCGTCTACCGAGCTACGAGCAGTACTTC.

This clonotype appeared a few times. The CDR3 protein is CASSPEGGLAPYEQYF. Here the CDR3 DNA reads TGTGCCAGCAGCCCGGAGGGGGGACTAGCGCCCTACGAGCAGTACTTC. The gene calls are TRBV13 and TRBJ2-7; 10 bases match TRBD2. Germline CDR1 is PRHDT and CDR2 is FYEKMQ (reference sequence). There are 16 residues in the CDR3. V lost 5 bases, J lost 2 bases, and 9 bases stayed unmatched.

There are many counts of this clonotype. The chain's CDR3 is CASSLRGNTEAFF. DNA of the CDR3: TGTGCCAGCAGCTTACGAGGGAACACTGAAGCTTTCTTT. The V gene is TRBV13, the J gene TRBJ1-1; D is undetermined. Looked up from germline, CDR1 is PRHDT and CDR2 is FYEKMQ (reference sequence). The CDR3 is made up of 13 amino acids. Between the trimmed V and J ends, which lost 2 bases and 1 base, there was a span of 5 bases.

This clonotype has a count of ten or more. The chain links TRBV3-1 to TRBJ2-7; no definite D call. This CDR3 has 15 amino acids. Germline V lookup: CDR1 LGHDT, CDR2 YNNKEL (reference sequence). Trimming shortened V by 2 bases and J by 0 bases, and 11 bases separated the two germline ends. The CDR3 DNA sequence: TGTGCCAGCAGCCAATACGGCAGGAGCTCCTACGAGCAGTACTTC. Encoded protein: CASSQYGRSSYEQYF.

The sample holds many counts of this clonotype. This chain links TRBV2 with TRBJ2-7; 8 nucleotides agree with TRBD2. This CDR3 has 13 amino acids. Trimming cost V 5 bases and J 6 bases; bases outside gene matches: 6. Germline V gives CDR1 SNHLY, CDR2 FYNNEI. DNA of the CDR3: TGTGCCAGCAGTCTGGGACTAGAGGTCGAGCAGTACTTC. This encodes CASSLGLEVEQYF.

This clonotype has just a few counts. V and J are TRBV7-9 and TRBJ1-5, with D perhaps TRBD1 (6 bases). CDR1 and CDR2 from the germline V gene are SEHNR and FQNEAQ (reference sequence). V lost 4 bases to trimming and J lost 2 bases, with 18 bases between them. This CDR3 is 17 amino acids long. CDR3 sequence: CASSSRDIGSGNQPQHF. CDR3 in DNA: TGTGCCAGCAGCTCCCGGGACATAGGCTCGGGCAATCAGCCCCAGCATTTT. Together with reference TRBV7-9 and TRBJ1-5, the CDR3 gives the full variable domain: DTGVSQNPRHKITKRGQNVTFRCDPISEHNRLYWYRQTLGQGPEFLTYFQNEAQLEKSRLLSDRFSAERPKGSFSTLEIQRTEQGDSAMYLCASSSRDIGSGNQPQHFGDGTRLSIL.

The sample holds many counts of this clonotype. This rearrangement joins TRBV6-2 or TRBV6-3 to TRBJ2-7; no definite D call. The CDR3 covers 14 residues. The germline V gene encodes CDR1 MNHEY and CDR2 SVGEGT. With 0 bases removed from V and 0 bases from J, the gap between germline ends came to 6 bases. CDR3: CASSYSWLSYEQYF. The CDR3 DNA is TGTGCCAGCAGTTACTCGTGGCTCTCCTACGAGCAGTACTTC.

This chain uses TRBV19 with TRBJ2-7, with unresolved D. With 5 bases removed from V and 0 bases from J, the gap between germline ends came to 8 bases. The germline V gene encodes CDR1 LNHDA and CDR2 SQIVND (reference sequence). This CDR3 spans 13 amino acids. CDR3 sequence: CASSRTSSYEQYF. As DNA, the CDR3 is TGTGCCAGTAGTCGTACGAGCTCCTACGAGCAGTACTTC.

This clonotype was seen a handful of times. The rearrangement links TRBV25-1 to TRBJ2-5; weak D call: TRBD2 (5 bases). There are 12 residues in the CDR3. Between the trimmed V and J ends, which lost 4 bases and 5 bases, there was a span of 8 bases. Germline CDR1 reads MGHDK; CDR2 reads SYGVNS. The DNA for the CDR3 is TGTGCCAGCAGTGTTGCGGGTGAGACCCAGTACTTC. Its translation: CASSVAGETQYF.

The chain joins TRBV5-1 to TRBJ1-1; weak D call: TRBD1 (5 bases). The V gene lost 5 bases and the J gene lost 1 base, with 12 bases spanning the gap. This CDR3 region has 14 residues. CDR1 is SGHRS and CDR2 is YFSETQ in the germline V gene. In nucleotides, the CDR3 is TGCGCCAGCAGAACGACCGGGACGAACACTGAAGCTTTCTTT. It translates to CASRTTGTNTEAFF.

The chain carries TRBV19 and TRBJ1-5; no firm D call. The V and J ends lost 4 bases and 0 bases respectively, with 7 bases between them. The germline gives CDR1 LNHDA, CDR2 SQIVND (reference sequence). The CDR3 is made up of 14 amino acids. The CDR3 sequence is CASSSSVSNQPQHF. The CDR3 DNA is TGTGCCAGTAGTAGTTCCGTTAGCAATCAGCCCCAGCATTTT.

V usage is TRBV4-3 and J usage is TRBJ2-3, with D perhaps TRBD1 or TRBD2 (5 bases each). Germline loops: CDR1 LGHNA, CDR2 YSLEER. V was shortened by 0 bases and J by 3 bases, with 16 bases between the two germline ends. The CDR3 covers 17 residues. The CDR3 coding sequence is TGCGCCAGCAGCCAAGACGGGACGGTTGCTAGTACAGATACGCAGTATTTT. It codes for CASSQDGTVASTDTQYF.

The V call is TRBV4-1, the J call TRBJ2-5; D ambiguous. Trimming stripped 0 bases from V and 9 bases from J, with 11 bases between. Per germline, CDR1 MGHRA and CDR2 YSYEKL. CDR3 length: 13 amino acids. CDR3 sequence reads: CASSQDQARPQYF. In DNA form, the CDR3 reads TGCGCCAGCAGCCAAGATCAGGCCCGGCCCCAGTACTTC.

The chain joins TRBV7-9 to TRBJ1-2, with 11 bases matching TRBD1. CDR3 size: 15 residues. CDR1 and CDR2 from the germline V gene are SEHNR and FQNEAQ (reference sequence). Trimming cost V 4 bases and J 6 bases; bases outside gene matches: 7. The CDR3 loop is CASSSGQGAGDGYTF. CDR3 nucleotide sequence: TGTGCCAGCAGCTCCGGACAGGGGGCGGGAGATGGCTACACCTTC.

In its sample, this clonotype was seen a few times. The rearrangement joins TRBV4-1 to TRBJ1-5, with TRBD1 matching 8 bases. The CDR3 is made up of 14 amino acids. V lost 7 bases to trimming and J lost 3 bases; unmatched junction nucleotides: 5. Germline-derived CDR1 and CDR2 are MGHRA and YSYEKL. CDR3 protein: CASTRTGLNQPQHF. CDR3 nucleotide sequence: TGCGCCAGCACCCGGACAGGGCTCAATCAGCCCCAGCATTTT.

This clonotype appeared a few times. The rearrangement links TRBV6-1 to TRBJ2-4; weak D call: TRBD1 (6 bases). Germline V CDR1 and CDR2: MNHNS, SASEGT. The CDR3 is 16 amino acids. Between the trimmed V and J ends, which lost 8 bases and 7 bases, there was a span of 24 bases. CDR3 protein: CASSSLQGSGWNIQYF. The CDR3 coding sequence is TGTGCCAGCTCATCGTTACAGGGTTCAGGGTGGAACATTCAGTACTTC.

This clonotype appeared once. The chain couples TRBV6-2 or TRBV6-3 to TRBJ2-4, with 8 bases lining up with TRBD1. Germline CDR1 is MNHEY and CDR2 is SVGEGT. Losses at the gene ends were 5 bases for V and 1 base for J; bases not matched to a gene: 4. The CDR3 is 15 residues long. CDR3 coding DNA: TGTGCCAGCAGTCCAGGGGGCGCCGCCAAAAACATTCAGTACTTC. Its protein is CASSPGGAAKNIQYF.

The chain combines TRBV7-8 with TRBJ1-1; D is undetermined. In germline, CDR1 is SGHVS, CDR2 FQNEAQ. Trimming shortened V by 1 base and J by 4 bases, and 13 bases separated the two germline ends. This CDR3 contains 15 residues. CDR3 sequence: CASSLEAWRSTEAFF. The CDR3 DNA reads TGTGCCAGCAGCTTAGAGGCCTGGAGGTCCACTGAAGCTTTCTTT.